This TCR beta chain was captured by sequencing in a study of blood T cell repertoires in COVID-19. In germline, CDR1 is SGHRS, CDR2 YFSETQ. The CDR3 sequence is 15 residues long. With 4 bases removed from V and 0 bases from J, the gap between germline ends came to 14 bases. Libraries were prepared by immunoSEQ multiplex PCR; TCRdb keeps only in-frame clonotypes and omits some of them. In the table there are approximately 300,000 clones, 89% of which are singletons. Sequenced input: PBMCs or T cells enriched from blood (not recorded which). This sequence joins TRBV5-1 and TRBJ2-7; D is uncertain. This receptor was identified in a man aged 55 to 70 who had recovered from COVID-19. The CDR3 is CASSPPTTNSYEQYF. The CDR3 DNA reads TGCGCCAGCAGCCCCCCCACCACAAACTCCTACGAGCAGTACTTC.